This T cell receptor (beta chain) emerged from a study of T cell repertoires in ileal Crohn's disease. Looking at the study overall: Less than 40% were active smokers at surgery; median disease duration was nearly eight years.

General observations from the study: Every patient over 26.8% clonality showed endoscopic recurrence. The median delay to postoperative endoscopy was nearly seven months.

Time point specified: neoterminal ileum biopsy at postoperative endoscopy, about 6 months after surgery. Adults with ileal or ileocolonic Crohn's disease and an indication for resection were eligible. By its share, this clone is medium-sized. What it binds is unknown. Repertoires were generated with immunoSEQ multiplex PCR, while TCRdb's copy carries only in-frame clones and drops some. Among nearly 7,500 clones, approximately 74% were seen once, and the ten largest hold roughly 7%. Trimming cost V 4 bases and J 4 bases; bases outside gene matches: 8. CDR1 SGHRS and CDR2 YFSETQ come from the germline V gene. There are 15 residues in the CDR3.

This rearrangement joins TRBV5-1 to TRBJ2-1, with TRBD2 matching over 7 bases. This clonotype originated in an adult with Crohn's disease. Source material: ileal tissue. CDR3 coding DNA: TGCGCCAGCAGCCTGGGAGGGTCTTTTTACAATGAGCAGTTCTTC. Translated: CASSLGGSFYNEQFF.